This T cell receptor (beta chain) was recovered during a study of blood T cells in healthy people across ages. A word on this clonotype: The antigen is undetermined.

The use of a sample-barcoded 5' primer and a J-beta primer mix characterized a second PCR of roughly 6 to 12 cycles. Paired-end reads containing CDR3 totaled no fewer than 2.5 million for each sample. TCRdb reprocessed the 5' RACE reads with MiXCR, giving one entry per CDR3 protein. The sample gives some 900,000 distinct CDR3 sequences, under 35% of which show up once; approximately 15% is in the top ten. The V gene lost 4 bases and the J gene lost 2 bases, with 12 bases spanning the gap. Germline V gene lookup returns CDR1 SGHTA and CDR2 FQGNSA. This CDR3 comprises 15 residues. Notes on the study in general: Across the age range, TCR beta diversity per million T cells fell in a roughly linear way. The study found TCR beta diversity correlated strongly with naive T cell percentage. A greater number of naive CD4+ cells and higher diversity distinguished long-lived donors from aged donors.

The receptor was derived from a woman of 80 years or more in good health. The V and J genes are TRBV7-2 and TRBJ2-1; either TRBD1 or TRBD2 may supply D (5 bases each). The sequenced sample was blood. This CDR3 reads CASSSGPRAYNEQFF. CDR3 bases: TGTGCCAGCAGCTCGGGACCGAGAGCCTACAATGAGCAGTTCTTC.